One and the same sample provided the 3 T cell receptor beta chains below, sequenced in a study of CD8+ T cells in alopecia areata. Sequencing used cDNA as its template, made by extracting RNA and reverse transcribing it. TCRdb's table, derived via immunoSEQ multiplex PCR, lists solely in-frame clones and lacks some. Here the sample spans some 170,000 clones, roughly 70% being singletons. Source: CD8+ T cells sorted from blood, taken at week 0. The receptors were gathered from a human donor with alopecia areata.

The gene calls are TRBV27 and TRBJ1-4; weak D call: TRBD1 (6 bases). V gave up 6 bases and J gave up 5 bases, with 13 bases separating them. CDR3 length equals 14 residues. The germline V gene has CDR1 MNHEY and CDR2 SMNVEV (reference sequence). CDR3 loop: CASSPTTGNEKLFF. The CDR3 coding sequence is TGTGCCAGCAGCCCCACGACAGGAAATGAAAAACTGTTTTTT.

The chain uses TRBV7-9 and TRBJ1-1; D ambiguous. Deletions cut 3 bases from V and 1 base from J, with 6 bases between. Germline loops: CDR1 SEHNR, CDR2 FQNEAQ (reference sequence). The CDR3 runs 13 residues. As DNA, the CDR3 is TGTGCCAGCAGCTTTGAGGGGAACACTGAAGCTTTCTTT. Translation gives CASSFEGNTEAFF.

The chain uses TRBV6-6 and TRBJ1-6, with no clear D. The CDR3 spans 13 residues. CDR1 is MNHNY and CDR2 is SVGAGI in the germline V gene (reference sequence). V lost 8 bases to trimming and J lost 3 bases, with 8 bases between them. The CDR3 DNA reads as TGTGCCAGCCAGGAGCTCTATAATTCACCCCTCCACTTT. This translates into CASQELYNSPLHF.